This T cell receptor beta chain emerged from a study of T cell responses to AZD1222 COVID-19 vaccine. V lost 2 bases to trimming and J lost 6 bases, with 12 bases between them. The CDR3 loop spans 14 amino acids. CDR1 is SGHDT and CDR2 is YYEEEE in the germline V gene. Timing groups of about 4 and about 12 weeks for second doses were pooled. Repertoires were generated with immunoSEQ multiplex PCR, while TCRdb's copy carries only in-frame clones and drops some. Of around 60,000 clones detected, about 81% appear once; the ten largest clones hold roughly 27%. As concerns this clone: The antigen remains unidentified.

Regarding the study as a whole: Donors were mostly white British, more females; clonal diversity possibly underestimated.

The sequencing used peripheral blood, collected 28 days after the second AZD1222 dose. This sequence originates from an adult who received the AZD1222 COVID-19 vaccine. The J gene is TRBJ1-5, the V gene TRBV5-6, with a weak D call TRBD1 (5 bases). CDR3 sequence: CASSLGDRSQPQHF. DNA of the CDR3: TGTGCCAGCAGCTTAGGAGACAGATCTCAGCCCCAGCATTTT. The complete variable domain, with remaining parts taken from reference TRBV5-6 and TRBJ1-5, reads DAGVTQSPTHLIKTRGQQVTLRCSPKSGHDTVSWYQQALGQGPQFIFQYYEEEERQRGNFPDRFSGHQFPNYSSELNVNALLLGDSALYLCASSLGDRSQPQHFGDGTRLSIL.